There are many counts of the clone carrying this TCR beta chain. Its antigen is unknown. This sample was included in a study of regulatory T cells in long-lasting Graves disease. Broader study findings: TCR diversity in persistent Graves' patients was below that of newly diagnosed ones. The small sample size may have reduced accuracy.

Time point specified: persistent/refractory GD, antithyroid drugs over 5 years with positive TRAb. The TCR library was prepared using RNA isolated from PBMCs. Construction of TCR beta libraries relied on iRepertoire HTBI primers and on Arm-PCR targeting CDR3 regions. TCRdb reprocessed the multiplex PCR reads with MiXCR, giving one entry per CDR3 protein. The sample yields some 430,000 distinct CDR3 sequences, 20% to 25% seen once. The TCR sequence derives from a female donor with Graves disease. Sequenced here: peripheral blood mononuclear cells (PBMCs), sampled when the disease was refractory, from a patient treated with antithyroid drugs.

CDR3 region: CATSESTGEEQYF. CDR3 nucleotides: TGTGCCACCAGTGAGTCAACAGGGGAAGAGCAGTACTTC. This chain uses TRBV24-1 with TRBJ2-7; TRBD1 matches 7 bases. Trimming at V came to 4 bases and at J to 7 bases, leaving 6 bases not matched to a gene. The CDR3 extends over 13 amino acids. The germline CDR1 and CDR2 sequences are KGHDR and SFDVKD.